Each of the 20 T cell receptor beta chains below was sequenced from the same sample in a study of PD-1 blockade in classical Hodgkin lymphoma. Sequenced by immunoSEQ multiplex PCR; TCRdb stores in-frame clones only, minus some. The sample carries tens of thousands of clones, 76% recorded once. Every patient was affected by relapse after autologous stem cell transplantation, while exposure to brentuximab vedotin was not uniform. The material was peripheral blood mononuclear cells (PBMCs), obtained at baseline. The receptors were sampled from a human donor with classical Hodgkin lymphoma.

In its sample, this clone was seen a few times. The chain is built from TRBV18 and TRBJ2-7; perhaps TRBD1 as D (6 bases). The CDR3 loop spans 15 amino acids. Germline V lookup: CDR1 KGHSH, CDR2 LQKENI. V lost 3 bases, J lost 4 bases, and 16 bases lay in between. CDR3 sequence reads: CASSPQRQVNYEQYF. The CDR3 coding sequence is TGTGCCAGCTCACCGCAGCGACAGGTGAATTACGAGCAGTACTTC.

This rearrangement joins TRBV18 to TRBJ1-1, with a possible D match to TRBD1 (6 bases). The CDR3 contains 17 residues. Trimming removed 6 bases from V and 0 bases from J, with 20 bases in between. Germline CDR1 reads KGHSH; CDR2 reads LQKENI. The CDR3 is CASSLRPSGDMNTEAFF. Here the CDR3 DNA reads TGTGCCAGCTCCCTTCGACCCTCAGGGGACATGAACACTGAAGCTTTCTTT.

This chain links TRBV2 with TRBJ2-7, with 9 bases identical to TRBD1. The CDR3 runs to 14 residues. CDR1 is SNHLY and CDR2 is FYNNEI in the germline V gene. V shed 10 bases and J 6 bases; nucleotides not matched to a gene: 13. CDR3 in DNA: TGTGCCACCCGACCCCCGGGACAGGGAGGCGAGCAGTACTTC. Translated, it gives CATRPPGQGGEQYF.

The V and J genes are TRBV6-1 and TRBJ1-1; the match to TRBD1 covers 8 bases. This CDR3 is built from 13 residues. V dropped 10 bases and J dropped 2; count of bases not matched to a gene: 6. Per the germline V gene, CDR1 is MNHNS and CDR2 is SASEGT. In nucleotides, the CDR3 is TGTGCCACCTCGACAGGGGTTAACACTGAAGCTTTCTTT. As protein: CATSTGVNTEAFF.

The gene calls are TRBV6-6 and TRBJ1-3, with D unclear. The V end lost 0 bases, the J end lost 1 base, and 1 base lay between the germline ends. Germline V lookup: CDR1 MNHNY, CDR2 SVGAGI (reference sequence). The CDR3 is made up of 13 amino acids. The CDR3 DNA reads as TGTGCCAGCAGTTACTCATCTGGAAACACCATATATTTT. Residues: CASSYSSGNTIYF.

The V call is TRBV18, the J call TRBJ1-1, with TRBD1 matching over 8 bases. V was pared by 4 bases and J by 0 bases, with 4 bases of the junction left unmatched. The length of the CDR3 is 15 residues. Germline V gene data show CDR1 as KGHSH and CDR2 as LQKENI. The CDR3 loop reads CASSLTGGVNTEAFF. Here the CDR3 DNA reads TGTGCCAGCTCACTCACAGGGGGAGTGAACACTGAAGCTTTCTTT.

V gene TRBV27 combines with J gene TRBJ1-1, with a possible D match to TRBD1 (6 bases). Germline V gives CDR1 MNHEY, CDR2 SMNVEV (reference sequence). CDR3 length: 18 amino acids. The V end lost 2 bases, the J end lost 3 bases, and 22 bases lay between the germline ends. The CDR3 here is CASSLEERTADTYTEAFF. DNA of the CDR3: TGTGCCAGCAGTTTAGAGGAGCGGACAGCTGATACGTACACTGAAGCTTTCTTT.

This chain links TRBV4-1 with TRBJ2-1; D remains ambiguous. CDR1 and CDR2 (germline): MGHRA, YSYEKL. Trimming took off 0 bases at V and 4 bases at J, with 16 bases between the two ends. The CDR3 is 17 residues long. The CDR3: CASSQDLLGKAYNEQFF. The CDR3 DNA reads TGCGCCAGCAGCCAAGATCTTCTAGGGAAGGCGTACAATGAGCAGTTCTTC.

The CDR3 nucleotides are TGTGCCAGCGGGGACATGATGAACACTGAAGCTTTCTTT. This gives the protein CASGDMMNTEAFF. The V call is TRBV6-5, the J call TRBJ1-1, with D perhaps matching TRBD1 (6 bases). CDR3 length equals 13 residues. CDR1 is MNHEY, CDR2 SVGAGI, per germline. V was clipped by 8 bases and J by 0 bases, with 10 bases between them.

The chain is built from TRBV6-1 and TRBJ1-2; D uncertain. Trimming took off 4 bases at V and 0 bases at J, with 12 bases between the two ends. The CDR3 is 15 residues long. The V gene's germline CDR1 is MNHNS and CDR2 SASEGT. The CDR3 DNA reads TGTGCCAGCAGTGCCCGGACGGGCCCTAACTATGGCTACACCTTC. Translated, it gives CASSARTGPNYGYTF.

The rearrangement links TRBV6-6 to TRBJ2-2; D gene ambiguous. Looked up from germline, CDR1 is MNHNY and CDR2 is SVGAGI (reference sequence). Trimming stripped 0 bases from V and 1 base from J, with 6 bases between. This CDR3 has 15 amino acids. CDR3 DNA: TGTGCCAGCAGTTACTCTTGGGGGAACACCGGGGAGCTGTTTTTT. Its translation is CASSYSWGNTGELFF.

V is TRBV19 and J is TRBJ2-7; 7 nucleotides line up with TRBD1. The germline gives CDR1 LNHDA, CDR2 SQIVND (reference sequence). V was clipped by 0 bases and J by 0 bases; unmatched bases: 5. The length of the CDR3 is 16 residues. CDR3 sequence reads: CASSIDARGISYEQYF. In DNA, the CDR3 is TGTGCCAGTAGTATAGACGCCAGGGGGATCTCCTACGAGCAGTACTTC. The variable domain in full, completed from reference TRBV19 and TRBJ2-7, reads DGGITQSPKYLFRKEGQNVTLSCEQNLNHDAMYWYRQDPGQGLRLIYYSQIVNDFQKGDIAEGYSVSREKKESFPLTVTSAQKNPTAFYLCASSIDARGISYEQYFGPGTRLTVT.

This chain links TRBV18 with TRBJ2-3; tentatively, D is TRBD2 (6 bases). The V end was cut by 1 base, the J end by 2 bases, with 13 bases between. Looked up from germline, CDR1 is KGHSH and CDR2 is LQKENI. The CDR3 totals 16 residues. CDR3: CASSPLGGTYTDTQYF. The CDR3 nucleotides are TGTGCCAGCTCACCACTAGGAGGGACGTACACAGATACGCAGTATTTT.

The rearrangement joins TRBV11-2 to TRBJ2-7; 9 bases align to TRBD2. The CDR3 is 17 residues long. CDR1 and CDR2 (germline): SGHAT, FQNNGV. The junction had 12 bases not matched to a gene; V was cut back by 2 bases and J by 4 bases. The CDR3, as DNA: TGTGCCAGCAGCTTAACGACTAGCGGAATCGCCATATACGAGCAGTACTTC. This sequence encodes CASSLTTSGIAIYEQYF.

The chain couples TRBV28 to TRBJ2-7, with D possibly being TRBD2 (8 bases). V gave up 2 bases and J gave up 2 bases, with 22 bases separating them. Germline V lookup: CDR1 MDHEN, CDR2 SYDVKM. CDR3 size: 18 residues. CDR3 DNA: TGTGCCAGCAGTTTAGGGACAGATTCGACTAGCGTTGCCTACGAGCAGTACTTC. Its translation: CASSLGTDSTSVAYEQYF. Full variable domain (outside the CDR3, taken from reference TRBV28 and TRBJ2-7): DVKVTQSSRYLVKRTGEKVFLECVQDMDHENMFWYRQDPGLGLRLIYFSYDVKMKEKGDIPEGYSVSREKKERFSLILESASTNQTSMYLCASSLGTDSTSVAYEQYFGPGTRLTVT.

The chain uses TRBV6-1 and TRBJ2-3; D remains unclear. Germline CDR1 reads MNHNS; CDR2 reads SASEGT. Trimming pared 4 bases from V and 2 bases from J, leaving 13 bases between. The CDR3 consists of 15 residues. The CDR3 coding sequence is TGTGCCAGCAGTGTTCAGCCCCGGCCCACAGATACGCAGTATTTT. It codes for CASSVQPRPTDTQYF.

V is TRBV9 and J is TRBJ2-2; D ambiguous. The V end lost 0 bases, the J end lost 3 bases, and 15 bases lay between the germline ends. The CDR3 contains 17 residues. Germline V gene lookup returns CDR1 SGDLS and CDR2 YYNGEE. In nucleotides, the CDR3 is TGTGCCAGCAGCGTAGTTGCAGGATTGGGTTACACCGGGGAGCTGTTTTTT. Protein product: CASSVVAGLGYTGELFF.

V usage is TRBV29-1 and J usage is TRBJ1-4; 7 bases align to TRBD1. The V segment lost 5 bases and the J segment 7 bases; nucleotides outside the gene matches: 4. Germline CDR1 is SQVTM and CDR2 is ANQGSEA. The CDR3 is 12 residues long. CDR3 residues: CSVSRGSEKLFF. The CDR3 DNA reads as TGCAGCGTTTCCAGGGGGTCTGAAAAACTGTTTTTT.

The chain recombines TRBV19 with TRBJ1-4; D gene uncertain. This CDR3 spans 17 amino acids. Germline assignment: CDR1 LNHDA and CDR2 SQIVND (reference sequence). The germline V and J ends were trimmed by 3 bases and 3 bases, with 17 bases remaining between them. As DNA, the CDR3 is TGTGCCAGTAGTATTCGTTTAGCGCCTGAAGCTAATGAAAAACTGTTTTTT. It translates to CASSIRLAPEANEKLFF.

This chain connects TRBV10-3 to TRBJ2-3; D perhaps matches TRBD1 (5 bases). Germline lookup yields CDR1 ENHRY and CDR2 SYGVKD. Trimming took 0 bases from V and 5 from J, leaving 12 bases between them. This CDR3 is 15 amino acids long. This CDR3 is CAISESARARDTQYF. For the CDR3, the DNA is TGTGCCATCAGTGAGTCGGCCAGGGCCAGAGATACGCAGTATTTT.